The entry below gives a single TCR beta chain sequence along with its context. The antigen remains unidentified. Using immunoSEQ multiplex PCR, the repertoire was profiled, and TCRdb retains in-frame clones only, with some absent. The sample includes about 48,000 clones, 55% to 75% of them seen just once. These data belong to a study of STAT5B mutations in CD4+ large granular lymphocyte leukemia. Overall study results and limits: Main leukemic clonotypes were patient-specific, but about 26% appeared at low frequency elsewhere. CD4-sorted patient repertoires seemed more clonal than healthy CD4+ repertoires.

The length of the CDR3 is 15 residues. The germline CDR1 and CDR2 sequences are KGHSH and LQKENI. V lost 6 bases, J lost 1 base, and 7 bases stayed unmatched. The clonotype originates from a human donor in good health. The rearrangement joins TRBV18 to TRBJ2-3, with TRBD1 matching over 7 bases. Source material: CD4+ T cells from blood buffy coats. The CDR3 loop is CASSAAGQGTDTQYF. CDR3 nucleotide sequence: TGTGCCAGCTCCGCGGCTGGACAGGGCACAGATACGCAGTATTTT.